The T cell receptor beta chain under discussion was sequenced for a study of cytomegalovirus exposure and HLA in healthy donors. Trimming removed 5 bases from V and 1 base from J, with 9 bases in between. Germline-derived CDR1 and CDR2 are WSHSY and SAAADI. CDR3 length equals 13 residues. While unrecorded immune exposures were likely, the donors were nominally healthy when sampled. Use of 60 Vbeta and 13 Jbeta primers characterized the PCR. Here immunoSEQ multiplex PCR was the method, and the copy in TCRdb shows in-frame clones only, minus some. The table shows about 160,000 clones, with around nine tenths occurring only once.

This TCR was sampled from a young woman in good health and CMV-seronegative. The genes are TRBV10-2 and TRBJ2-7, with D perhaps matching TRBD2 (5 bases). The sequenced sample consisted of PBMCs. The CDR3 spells CASSLALSYEQYF. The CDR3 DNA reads TGCGCCAGCAGTCTAGCCCTATCCTACGAGCAGTACTTC.